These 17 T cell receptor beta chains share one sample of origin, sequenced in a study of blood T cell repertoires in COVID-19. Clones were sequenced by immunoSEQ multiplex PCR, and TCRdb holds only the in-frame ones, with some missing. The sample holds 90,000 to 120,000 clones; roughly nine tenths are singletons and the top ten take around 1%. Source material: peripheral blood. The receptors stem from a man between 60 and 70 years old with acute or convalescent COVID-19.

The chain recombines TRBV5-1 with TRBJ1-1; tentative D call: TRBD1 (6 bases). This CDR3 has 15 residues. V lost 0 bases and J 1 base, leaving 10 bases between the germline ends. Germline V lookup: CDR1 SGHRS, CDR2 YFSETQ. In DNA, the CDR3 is TGCGCCAGCAGCTTGGAGGGGGTGAGGAACACTGAAGCTTTCTTT. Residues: CASSLEGVRNTEAFF.

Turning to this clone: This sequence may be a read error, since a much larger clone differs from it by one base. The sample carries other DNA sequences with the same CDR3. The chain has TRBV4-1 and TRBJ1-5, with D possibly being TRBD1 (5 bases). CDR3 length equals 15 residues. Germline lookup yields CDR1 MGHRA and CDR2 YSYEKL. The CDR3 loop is CASSQEIGANQPQHF. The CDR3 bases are TGCGCCAGCAGCCAAGAAATAGGGGCCAATCAGCCTCAGCATTTT.

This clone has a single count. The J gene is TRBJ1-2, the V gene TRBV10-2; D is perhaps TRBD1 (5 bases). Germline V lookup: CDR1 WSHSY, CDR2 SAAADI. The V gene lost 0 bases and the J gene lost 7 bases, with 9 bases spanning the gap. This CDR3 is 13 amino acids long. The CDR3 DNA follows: TGCGCCAGCAGTGAGTCACTGGGGGGTGGCTACACCTTC. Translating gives CASSESLGGGYTF.

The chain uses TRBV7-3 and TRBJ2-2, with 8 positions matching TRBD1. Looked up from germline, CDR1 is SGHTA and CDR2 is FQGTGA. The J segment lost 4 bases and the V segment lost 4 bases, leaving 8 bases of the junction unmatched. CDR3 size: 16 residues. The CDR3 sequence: CASSSGTGTVTGELFF. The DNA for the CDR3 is TGTGCCAGCAGCTCCGGGACAGGAACGGTCACCGGGGAGCTGTTTTTT.

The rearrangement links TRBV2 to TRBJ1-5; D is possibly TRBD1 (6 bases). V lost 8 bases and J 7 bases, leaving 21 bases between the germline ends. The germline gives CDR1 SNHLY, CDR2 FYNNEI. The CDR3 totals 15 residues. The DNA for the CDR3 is TGTGCCAGCCAGGGGACAAGGCGTCATCTCCAGCCCCAGCATTTT. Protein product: CASQGTRRHLQPQHF.

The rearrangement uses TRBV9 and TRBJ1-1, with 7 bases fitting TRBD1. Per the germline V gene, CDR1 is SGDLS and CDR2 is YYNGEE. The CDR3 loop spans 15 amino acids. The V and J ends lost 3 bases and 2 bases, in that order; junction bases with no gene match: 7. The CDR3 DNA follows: TGTGCCAGCAGCGCTACGGGACAGATTAACACTGAAGCTTTCTTT. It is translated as CASSATGQINTEAFF.

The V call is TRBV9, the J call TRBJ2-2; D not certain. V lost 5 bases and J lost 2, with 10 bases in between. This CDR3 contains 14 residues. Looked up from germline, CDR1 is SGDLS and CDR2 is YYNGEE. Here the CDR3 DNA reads TGTGCCAGCAGAACAGAAGATAACACCGGGGAGCTGTTTTTT. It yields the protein CASRTEDNTGELFF. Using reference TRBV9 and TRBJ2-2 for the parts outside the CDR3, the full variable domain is DSGVTQTPKHLITATGQRVTLRCSPRSGDLSVYWYQQSLDQGLQFLIQYYNGEERAKGNILERFSAQQFPDLHSELNLSSLELGDSALYFCASRTEDNTGELFFGEGSRLTVL.

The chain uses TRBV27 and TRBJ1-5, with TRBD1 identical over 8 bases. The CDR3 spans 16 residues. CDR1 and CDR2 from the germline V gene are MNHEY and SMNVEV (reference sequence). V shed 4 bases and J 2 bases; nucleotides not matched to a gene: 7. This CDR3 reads CASSSRQGSGNQPQHF. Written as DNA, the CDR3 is TGTGCCAGCAGTTCCCGACAGGGGAGCGGCAATCAGCCCCAGCATTTT.

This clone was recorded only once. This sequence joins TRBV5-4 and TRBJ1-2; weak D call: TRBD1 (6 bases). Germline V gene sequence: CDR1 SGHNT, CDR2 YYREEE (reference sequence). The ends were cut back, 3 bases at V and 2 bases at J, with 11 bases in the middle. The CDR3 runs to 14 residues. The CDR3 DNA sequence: TGTGCCAGCAGCTGGAAACAGGGCAACTATGGCTACACCTTC. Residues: CASSWKQGNYGYTF.

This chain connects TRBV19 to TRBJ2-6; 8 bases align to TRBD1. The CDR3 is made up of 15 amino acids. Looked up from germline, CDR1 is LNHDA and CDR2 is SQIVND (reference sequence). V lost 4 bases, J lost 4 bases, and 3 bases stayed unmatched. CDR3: CASSTTGVGANVLTF. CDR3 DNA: TGTGCCAGTAGTACGACAGGGGTGGGGGCCAACGTCCTGACTTTC.

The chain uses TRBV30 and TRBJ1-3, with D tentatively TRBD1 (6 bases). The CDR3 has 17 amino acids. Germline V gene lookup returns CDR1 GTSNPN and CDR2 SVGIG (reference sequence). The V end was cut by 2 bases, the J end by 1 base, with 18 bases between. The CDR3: CAWSLQGPFRSGNTIYF. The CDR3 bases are TGTGCCTGGAGTTTACAGGGCCCGTTCCGTTCTGGAAACACCATATATTTT.

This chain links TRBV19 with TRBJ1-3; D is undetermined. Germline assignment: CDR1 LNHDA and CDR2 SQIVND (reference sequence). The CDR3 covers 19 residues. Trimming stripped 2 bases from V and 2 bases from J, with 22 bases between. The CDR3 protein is CASSISYAGGTITGNTIYF. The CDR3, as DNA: TGTGCCAGTAGTATAAGCTACGCTGGCGGAACAATTACTGGAAACACCATATATTTT.

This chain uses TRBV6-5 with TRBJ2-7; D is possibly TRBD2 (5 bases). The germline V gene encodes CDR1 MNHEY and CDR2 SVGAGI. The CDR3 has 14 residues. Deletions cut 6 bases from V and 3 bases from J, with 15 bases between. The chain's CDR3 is CASSYTSFSYEQYF. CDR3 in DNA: TGTGCCAGCAGCTACACTAGTTTTAGCTACGAGCAGTACTTC.

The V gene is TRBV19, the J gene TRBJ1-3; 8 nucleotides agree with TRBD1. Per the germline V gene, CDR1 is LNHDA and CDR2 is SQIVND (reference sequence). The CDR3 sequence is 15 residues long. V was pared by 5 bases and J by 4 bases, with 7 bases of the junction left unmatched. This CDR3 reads CASSFTRDRGNTIYF. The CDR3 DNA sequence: TGTGCCAGTAGTTTCACCCGGGACAGGGGAAACACCATATATTTT. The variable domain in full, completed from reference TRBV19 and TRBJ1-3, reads DGGITQSPKYLFRKEGQNVTLSCEQNLNHDAMYWYRQDPGQGLRLIYYSQIVNDFQKGDIAEGYSVSREKKESFPLTVTSAQKNPTAFYLCASSFTRDRGNTIYFGEGSWLTVV.

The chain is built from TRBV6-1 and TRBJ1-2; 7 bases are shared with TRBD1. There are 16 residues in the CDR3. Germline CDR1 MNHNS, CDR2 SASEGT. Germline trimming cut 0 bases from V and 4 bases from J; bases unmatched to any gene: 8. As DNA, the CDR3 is TGTGCCAGCAGTGAAGCGAAGGGGGCGGGAAGCTATGGCTACACCTTC. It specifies CASSEAKGAGSYGYTF.

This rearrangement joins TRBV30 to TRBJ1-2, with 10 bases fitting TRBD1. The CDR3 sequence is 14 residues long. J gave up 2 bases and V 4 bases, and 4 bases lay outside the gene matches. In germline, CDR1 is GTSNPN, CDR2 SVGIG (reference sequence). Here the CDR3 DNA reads TGTGCCTGGAAGGGACAGGGGACGAACTATGGCTACACCTTC. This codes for CAWKGQGTNYGYTF.

DNA of the CDR3: TGCGCCAGCAGGTTAGGGGGACGGAACACCGGGGAGCTGTTTTTT. It translates to CASRLGGRNTGELFF. V and J are TRBV10-1 and TRBJ2-2; D might be TRBD1 (6 bases). CDR3 size: 15 residues. Trimming stripped 6 bases from V and 1 base from J, with 12 bases between. CDR1 is WNHNN and CDR2 is SYGVQD in the germline V gene (reference sequence).